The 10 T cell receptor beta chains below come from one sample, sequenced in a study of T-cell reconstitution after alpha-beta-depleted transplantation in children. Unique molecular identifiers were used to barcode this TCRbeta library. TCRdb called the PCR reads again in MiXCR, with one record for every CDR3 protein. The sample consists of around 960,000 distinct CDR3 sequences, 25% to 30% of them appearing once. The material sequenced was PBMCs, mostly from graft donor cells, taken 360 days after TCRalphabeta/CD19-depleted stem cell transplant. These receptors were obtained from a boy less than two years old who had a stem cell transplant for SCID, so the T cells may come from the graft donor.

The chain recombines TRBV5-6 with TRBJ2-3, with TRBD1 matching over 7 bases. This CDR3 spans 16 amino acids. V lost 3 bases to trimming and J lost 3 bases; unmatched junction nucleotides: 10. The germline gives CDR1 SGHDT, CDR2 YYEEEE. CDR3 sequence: CASSSTGSSRTDTQYF. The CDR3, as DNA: TGTGCCAGCAGCTCGACAGGGAGTTCGAGGACAGATACGCAGTATTTT. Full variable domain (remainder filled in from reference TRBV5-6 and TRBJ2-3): DAGVTQSPTHLIKTRGQQVTLRCSPKSGHDTVSWYQQALGQGPQFIFQYYEEEERQRGNFPDRFSGHQFPNYSSELNVNALLLGDSALYLCASSSTGSSRTDTQYFGPGTRLTVL.

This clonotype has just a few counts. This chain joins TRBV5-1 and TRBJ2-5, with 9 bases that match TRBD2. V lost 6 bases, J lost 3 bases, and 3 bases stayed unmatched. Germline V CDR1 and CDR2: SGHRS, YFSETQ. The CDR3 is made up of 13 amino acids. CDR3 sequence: CASTLAGEETQYF. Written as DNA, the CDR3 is TGCGCCAGCACCTTAGCGGGGGAAGAGACCCAGTACTTC.

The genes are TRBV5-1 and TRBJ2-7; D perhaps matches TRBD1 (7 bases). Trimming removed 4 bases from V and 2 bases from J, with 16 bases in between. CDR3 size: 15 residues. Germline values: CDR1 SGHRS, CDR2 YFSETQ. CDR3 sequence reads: CASSLVAGQTYEQYF. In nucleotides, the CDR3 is TGCGCCAGCAGCCTGGTGGCGGGACAGACCTACGAGCAGTACTTC.

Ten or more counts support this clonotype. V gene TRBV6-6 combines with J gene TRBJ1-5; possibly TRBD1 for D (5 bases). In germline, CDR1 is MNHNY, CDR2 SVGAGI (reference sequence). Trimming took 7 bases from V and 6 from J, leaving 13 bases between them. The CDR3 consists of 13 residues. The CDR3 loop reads CASMGVTSQPQHF. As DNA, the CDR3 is TGTGCCAGCATGGGGGTGACGAGTCAGCCCCAGCATTTT.

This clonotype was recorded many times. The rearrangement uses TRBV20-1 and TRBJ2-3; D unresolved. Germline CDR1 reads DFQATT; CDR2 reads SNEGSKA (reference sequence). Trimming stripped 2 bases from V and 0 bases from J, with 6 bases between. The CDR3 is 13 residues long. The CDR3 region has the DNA TGCAGTGCTAGACAAGCTAGCACAGATACGCAGTATTTT. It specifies CSARQASTDTQYF.

The CDR3 reads CASSLPFGTGAYNEQFF. For the CDR3, the DNA is TGTGCCAGCAGCTTGCCCTTCGGGACAGGGGCCTACAATGAGCAGTTCTTC. This chain links TRBV5-5 with TRBJ2-1; 10 bases align to TRBD1. CDR3 length: 17 residues. Unmatched junction bases numbered 6, after V lost 1 base and J lost 2 bases. The germline V gene encodes CDR1 SGHKS and CDR2 YYEKEE (reference sequence).

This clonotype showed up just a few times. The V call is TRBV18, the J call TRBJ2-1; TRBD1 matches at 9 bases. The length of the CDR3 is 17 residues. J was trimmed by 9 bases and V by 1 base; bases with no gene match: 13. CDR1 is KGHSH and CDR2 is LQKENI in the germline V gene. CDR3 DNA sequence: TGTGCCAGCTCACCACAATCCGGGACAGGGAACAGGGGTGAGCAGTTCTTC. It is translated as CASSPQSGTGNRGEQFF.

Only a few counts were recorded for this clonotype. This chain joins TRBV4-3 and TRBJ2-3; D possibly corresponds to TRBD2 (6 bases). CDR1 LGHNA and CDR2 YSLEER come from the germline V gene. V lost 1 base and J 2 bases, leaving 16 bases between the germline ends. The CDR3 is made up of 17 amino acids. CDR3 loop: CASSQVKPGLPTDTQYF. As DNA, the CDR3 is TGCGCCAGCAGCCAAGTTAAGCCGGGACTCCCCACAGATACGCAGTATTTT.

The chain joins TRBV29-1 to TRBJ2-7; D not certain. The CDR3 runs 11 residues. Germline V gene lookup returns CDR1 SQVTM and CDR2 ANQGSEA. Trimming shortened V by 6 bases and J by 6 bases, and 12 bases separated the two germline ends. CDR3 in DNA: TGCAGCGTCGCGAAAGGGTTCGAGCAGTACTTC. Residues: CSVAKGFEQYF.

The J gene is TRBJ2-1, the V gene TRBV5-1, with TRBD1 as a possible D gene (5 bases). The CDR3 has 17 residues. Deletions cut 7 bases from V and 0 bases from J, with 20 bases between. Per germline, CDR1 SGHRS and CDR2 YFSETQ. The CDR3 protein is CASGFGTFQGSYNEQFF. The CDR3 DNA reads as TGCGCCAGCGGGTTTGGAACGTTCCAGGGCTCCTACAATGAGCAGTTCTTC.